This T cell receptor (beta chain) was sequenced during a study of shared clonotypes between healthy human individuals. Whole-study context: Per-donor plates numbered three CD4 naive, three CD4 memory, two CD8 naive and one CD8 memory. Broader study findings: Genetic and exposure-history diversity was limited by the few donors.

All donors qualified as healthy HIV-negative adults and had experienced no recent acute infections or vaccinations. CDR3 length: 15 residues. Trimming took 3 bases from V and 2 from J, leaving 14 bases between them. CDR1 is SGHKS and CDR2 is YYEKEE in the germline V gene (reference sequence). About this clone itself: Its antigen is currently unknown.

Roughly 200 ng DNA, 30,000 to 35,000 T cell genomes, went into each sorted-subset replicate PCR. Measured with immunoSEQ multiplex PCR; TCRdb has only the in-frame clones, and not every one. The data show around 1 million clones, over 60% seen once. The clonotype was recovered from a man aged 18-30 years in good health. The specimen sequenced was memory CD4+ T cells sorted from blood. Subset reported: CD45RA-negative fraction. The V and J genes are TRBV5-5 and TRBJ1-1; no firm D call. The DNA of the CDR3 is TGTGCCAGCAGCTGGGGTCTAACGTCCAACACTGAAGCTTTCTTT. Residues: CASSWGLTSNTEAFF.